Below, one TCR beta chain is given with its context. Its antigen is as yet unknown. The sample is drawn from a study of human T cells and chemical hapten exposure. As for the study in general: How much TCR each sample yielded varied, mostly because pooled library volumes differed slightly.

MiXCR, applied by TCRdb to the RACE reads, yields one record per CDR3 protein. The sample has fewer than 500,000 distinct CDR3 sequences; 4% to 5.5% are singletons. Time point here: patch test 1, 2 weeks after DPC sensitization. Treatment denoted: therapeutic diphenylcyclopropenone sensitization with weekly scalp DPC. Blood draws came first, before each patch test. Study-level findings and limits: DPC sensitization did not alter TCRs above 1 in 1000 frequency. Relative to control repertoires, expanded TCRs gave rise to significantly more large CDR3 similarity clusters.

CDR3 length equals 14 residues. Germline V gene sequence: CDR1 SGHTA, CDR2 FQGNSA. Unmatched junction bases numbered 10, after V lost 7 bases and J lost 5 bases. Specimen: whole blood, collected in connection with sensitization to the hapten diphenylcyclopropenone (DPC). The V call is TRBV7-2, the J call TRBJ1-2, with 7 bases matching TRBD1. The clonotype was recovered from a woman aged 50 to 60 with alopecia areata. Some clones in this sample may be carry-over from other donors' samples. The CDR3 DNA reads as TGTGCCAGCATTGAGCAGGGGGGGTCTTATGGCTACACCTTC. Protein product: CASIEQGGSYGYTF.